The clone carrying this T cell receptor beta chain was counted many times. The antigen remains unidentified. There are 15 residues in the CDR3. Germline CDR1 and CDR2: SGHTA and FQGNSA. V lost 1 base, J lost 0 bases, and 8 bases lay in between. A single record per CDR3 protein comes from TCRdb applying MiXCR to the 5' RACE reads. The repertoire consists of around 510,000 distinct CDR3 sequences, with 13% to 15% occurring once and the leading ten covering approximately 1%. The data derive from a study of identical twins. Whole-study findings and limits: Whereas memory repertoires showed no such difference, abundant cord blood beta clonotypes carried fewer insertions. It was out-of-frame TCR alpha sharing in monozygotic twins that models underestimated. Excess twin sharing in beta out-of-frame sequences was weaker.

Each donor (without exception) was a healthy Caucasian. These same data were also listed under a study on yellow fever vaccine responses in identical twins.

This chain joins TRBV7-2 and TRBJ2-3; TRBD2 might be the D (5 bases). The sequence was collected from a woman aged 18-30 years in good health. Material for sequencing was CD4+ T cells sorted from blood. The CDR3 loop is CASSLGSDSTDTQYF. CDR3 sequence (DNA): TGTGCCAGCAGCTTAGGTAGCGATAGCACAGATACGCAGTATTTT. Based on the CDR3 plus reference TRBV7-2 and TRBJ2-3, the full variable domain is GAGVSQSPSNKVTEKGKDVELRCDPISGHTALYWYRQSLGQGLEFLIYFQGNSAPDKSGLPSDRFSAERTGGSVSTLTIQRTQQEDSAVYLCASSLGSDSTDTQYFGPGTRLTVL.